Listed below are T cell receptor beta chains from one sample, sequenced in a study of CD8 T cells in ankylosing spondylitis. A single record per CDR3 protein comes from TCRdb applying MiXCR to the 5' RACE reads. The repertoire holds approximately 200,000 distinct CDR3 sequences, roughly 13% seen once, with about 10% in the top ten. The sequenced sample consisted of blood, either unsorted or a sorted T cell fraction (not recorded which). These receptors were obtained from a female donor with ankylosing spondylitis or in good health (not recorded which). Each CDR3 is given without its conserved first and last residue. Each record gives: V gene, CDR3 protein.

v_gene: TRBV11-2; CDR3aa: ASSLEGGIGDTQY
v_gene: TRBV6-5; CDR3aa: ASSSPSDGKGAYEQY
v_gene: TRBV12-5; CDR3aa: ASASALGNTIY
v_gene: TRBV7-2; CDR3aa: ASSPTGASNQPQH
v_gene: TRBV5-1; CDR3aa: ASREEELEAF
v_gene: TRBV20-1; CDR3aa: SARAQTGELF
v_gene: TRBV20-1; CDR3aa: SATGTGGLNQPQH
v_gene: TRBV4-3; CDR3aa: ASSQDHGYEQY
v_gene: TRBV5-1; CDR3aa: ASSLAAAAQETQY
v_gene: TRBV5-1; CDR3aa: ASSSGLAGGEYNEQF
v_gene: TRBV2; CDR3aa: ASNGQGAAEKLF
v_gene: TRBV9; CDR3aa: ASSVAQGNEKLF
v_gene: TRBV20-1; CDR3aa: SARVMGRNQPQH
v_gene: TRBV29-1; CDR3aa: SVDSRVSYNEQF
v_gene: TRBV4-3; CDR3aa: ASSQDRANTGELF
v_gene: TRBV7-3; CDR3aa: ASSFDGRDTQY
v_gene: TRBV9; CDR3aa: ASSVASRRFGANVLT
v_gene: TRBV12-3/TRBV12-4; CDR3aa: ASSPLAGGPREQF
v_gene: TRBV7-3; CDR3aa: PSSFDGNTGELF
v_gene: TRBV7-2; CDR3aa: ASSMTGREQY